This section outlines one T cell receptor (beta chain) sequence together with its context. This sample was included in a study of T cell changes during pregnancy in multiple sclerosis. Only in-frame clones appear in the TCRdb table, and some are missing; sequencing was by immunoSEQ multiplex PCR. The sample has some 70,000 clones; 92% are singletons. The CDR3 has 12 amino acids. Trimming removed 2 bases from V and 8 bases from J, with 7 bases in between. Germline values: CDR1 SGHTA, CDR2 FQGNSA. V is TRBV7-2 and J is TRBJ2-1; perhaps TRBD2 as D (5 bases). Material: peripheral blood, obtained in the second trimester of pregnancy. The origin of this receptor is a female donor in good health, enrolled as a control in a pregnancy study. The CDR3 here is CASSLYSDEQFF. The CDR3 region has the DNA TGTGCCAGCAGCTTATATAGCGATGAGCAGTTCTTC.